Listed here are 5 T cell receptor beta chains from one sample, sequenced in a study of blood T cells in healthy people across ages. A second about 6 to 12 cycle PCR used barcoded and J-beta primers. MiXCR, applied by TCRdb to the 5' RACE reads, yields one record per CDR3 protein. The table shows 870,000 or so distinct CDR3 sequences, with more than 25% occurring only once. Sample: blood. The receptor set was obtained from a woman of 80 years or more in good health.

This clonotype was observed at least ten times. This sequence joins TRBV20-1 and TRBJ2-7; the match to TRBD1 covers 8 bases. Germline values: CDR1 DFQATT, CDR2 SNEGSKA (reference sequence). With V trimmed by 6 bases and J by 0 bases, 7 bases remained unmatched. The CDR3 is 14 residues long. The DNA for the CDR3 is TGCAGTGCATCGGACAGGGAGCGCTCCTACGAGCAGTACTTC. This encodes CSASDRERSYEQYF.

The sample holds many counts of this clonotype. Written as DNA, the CDR3 is TGCAGTGCTAGGGCAGGGGGCAACACTGAAGCTTTCTTT. It translates to CSARAGGNTEAFF. This rearrangement joins TRBV20-1 to TRBJ1-1; 8 nucleotides line up with TRBD1. This CDR3 spans 13 amino acids. The ends lost 3 bases at V and 2 bases at J; junction bases unmatched: 2. CDR1 is DFQATT, CDR2 SNEGSKA, per germline (reference sequence).

This clonotype was observed many times. The chain has TRBV5-5 and TRBJ2-6; 7 nucleotides line up with TRBD2. V gave up 0 bases and J gave up 0 bases; unmatched junction bases: 6. The CDR3 consists of 18 residues. CDR1 and CDR2 (germline): SGHKS, YYEKEE (reference sequence). The CDR3 bases are TGTGCCAGCAGCTTGGGGTGGGGGACTACCTCTGGGGCCAACGTCCTGACTTTC. Its protein product is CASSLGWGTTSGANVLTF.

This clonotype was seen at least ten times. V gene TRBV5-1 combines with J gene TRBJ2-7; possible D gene TRBD1, 5 bases. V gave up 4 bases and J gave up 3 bases, with 17 bases separating them. Germline assignment: CDR1 SGHRS and CDR2 YFSETQ. This CDR3 is 15 amino acids long. The CDR3 region is CASSTTARANYEQYF. As DNA, the CDR3 is TGCGCCAGCAGCACAACGGCCAGGGCGAACTACGAGCAGTACTTC.

This clonotype was detected ten times or more. The chain couples TRBV20-1 to TRBJ1-2; 10 bases match TRBD1. There are 15 residues in the CDR3. The germline gives CDR1 DFQATT, CDR2 SNEGSKA (reference sequence). The junction had 15 bases not matched to a gene; V was cut back by 8 bases and J by 6 bases. CDR3 region: CSSYDRGRLGNGYTF. The CDR3 DNA sequence: TGCAGTTCCTACGACAGGGGGCGCCTTGGAAATGGCTACACCTTC.